These 24 T cell receptor beta chains originate from one sample sequenced in a study of cytomegalovirus exposure and HLA in healthy donors (dated by TCRdb to about 2017). The protocol used for the library was the immunoSEQ multiplex PCR assay. The multiplex PCR relied on a mix of 60 forward primers for TCR Vbeta segments and 13 reverse primers for TCR Jbeta segments. This is the immuneACCESS table as TCRdb keeps it, with only in-frame sequences that have V and J called. A part of the clones is gone; compared with another copy, unresolved V genes explain less than half, and the rest is unexplained. This sample has some 200,000 clones in its table, and 81% of those were observed once. The ten largest account for 3.8% of the sample. The sequencing input was PBMCs. The receptor set was obtained from a man aged 45 to 65 in good health and CMV-seronegative.

The rearrangement joins TRBV5-6 to TRBJ2-5, with TRBD2 matching over 12 bases. This CDR3 has 16 amino acids. Per the germline V gene, CDR1 is SGHDT and CDR2 is YYEEEE. The ends lost 3 bases at V and 2 bases at J; junction bases unmatched: 5. CDR3 in amino acids: CASSSGLAGKQETQYF. As DNA, the CDR3 is TGTGCCAGCAGCTCAGGACTAGCGGGGAAGCAAGAGACCCAGTACTTC.

The chain carries TRBV27 and TRBJ2-1; possibly TRBD1 for D (6 bases). Per germline, CDR1 MNHEY and CDR2 SMNVEV (reference sequence). The CDR3 runs 14 residues. Trimming took 5 bases from V and 1 from J, leaving 9 bases between them. The CDR3, as DNA: TGTGCCAGCAGTAAGGACAGTTCCTACAATGAGCAGTTCTTC. Amino acids: CASSKDSSYNEQFF.

This chain joins TRBV10-1 and TRBJ2-1; TRBD1 agrees at 9 bases. Germline V CDR1 and CDR2: WNHNN, SYGVQD (reference sequence). This CDR3 contains 17 residues. The V gene end was trimmed by 5 bases and the J gene end by 4 bases; junction bases not matched to a gene: 12. CDR3 DNA sequence: TGCGCCAGCAGTCCATCTCATCCGGGACAGGGTTACAATGAGCAGTTCTTC. This translates into CASSPSHPGQGYNEQFF.

This clone came up once. The chain joins TRBV6-5 to TRBJ2-2; perhaps TRBD1 as D (5 bases). Germline-derived CDR1 and CDR2 are MNHEY and SVGAGI. The V and J ends lost 5 bases and 5 bases respectively, with 15 bases between them. This CDR3 contains 15 residues. CDR3 region: CASSGYAGLTGELFF. Written as DNA, the CDR3 is TGTGCCAGCAGTGGGTATGCAGGGTTAACCGGGGAGCTGTTTTTT.

This sequence joins TRBV27 and TRBJ2-3; D gene uncertain. The CDR3 contains 14 residues. Germline CDR1 reads MNHEY; CDR2 reads SMNVEV (reference sequence). V was pared by 4 bases and J by 3 bases, with 11 bases between. For the CDR3, the DNA is TGTGCCAGCAGTTCGCAACGGCGGACAGATACGCAGTATTTT. It is translated as CASSSQRRTDTQYF.

V is TRBV7-6 and J is TRBJ2-3; D is possibly TRBD2 (6 bases). The CDR3 spans 14 residues. Germline CDR1 and CDR2: SGHVS and FNYEAQ. V was shortened by 6 bases and J by 4 bases, with 14 bases between the two germline ends. In nucleotides, the CDR3 is TGTGCCAGCAGTGGAGGGGCCTTCCCAGATACGCAGTATTTT. Protein product: CASSGGAFPDTQYF.

The chain has TRBV7-2 and TRBJ2-5, with TRBD2 as a possible D gene (5 bases). Trimming shortened V by 3 bases and J by 2 bases, and 13 bases separated the two germline ends. From germline, CDR1 is SGHTA and CDR2 FQGNSA. The CDR3 has 15 residues. CDR3 residues: CASSLERLPQETQYF. DNA of the CDR3: TGTGCCAGCAGCTTGGAGCGGCTACCGCAAGAGACCCAGTACTTC.

This sequence joins TRBV27 and TRBJ1-3; D ambiguous. Germline V CDR1 and CDR2: MNHEY, SMNVEV (reference sequence). This CDR3 region has 14 residues. Trimming pared 8 bases from V and 0 bases from J, leaving 11 bases between. CDR3 coding DNA: TGTGCCAGCGCCGAAACAGCCTCTGGAAACACCATATATTTT. Its protein is CASAETASGNTIYF.

The chain recombines TRBV5-1 with TRBJ1-4; TRBD1 agrees at 9 bases. The CDR3 consists of 17 residues. The V and J ends lost 4 bases and 7 bases, in that order; junction bases with no gene match: 14. Germline assignment: CDR1 SGHRS and CDR2 YFSETQ. CDR3 in DNA: TGCGCCAGCAGCGTTTCCTTACAGGGGGCGGTGGGTGAAAAACTGTTTTTT. As protein: CASSVSLQGAVGEKLFF.

The chain couples TRBV5-6 to TRBJ1-5; perhaps TRBD1 as D (5 bases). Germline CDR1 is SGHDT and CDR2 is YYEEEE. CDR3 length equals 16 residues. The ends were cut back, 1 base at V and 5 bases at J, with 16 bases in the middle. CDR3 DNA: TGTGCCAGCAGCTTGTGGCAGGGCAACGCGGATCAGCCCCAGCATTTT. Amino acid sequence: CASSLWQGNADQPQHF.

The rearrangement joins TRBV5-5 to TRBJ1-1; 7 bases agree with TRBD1. CDR1 is SGHKS, CDR2 YYEKEE, per germline (reference sequence). The CDR3 spans 15 residues. Losses at the gene ends were 4 bases for V and 9 bases for J; bases not matched to a gene: 15. CDR3 in DNA: TGTGCCAGCAGCCAAGATGGTGAGGGGGCGGTTCAAGCTTTCTTT. Protein product: CASSQDGEGAVQAFF.

The chain is built from TRBV11-2 and TRBJ2-5; 8 positions agree with TRBD2. Germline-derived CDR1 and CDR2 are SGHAT and FQNNGV. The CDR3 totals 15 residues. V lost 5 bases and J lost 2; bases outside the gene matches: 7. The CDR3 spells CASSMGTRGQETQYF. Written as DNA, the CDR3 is TGTGCCAGCAGCATGGGGACTAGGGGGCAAGAGACCCAGTACTTC.

The chain recombines TRBV4-1 with TRBJ2-1; 13 bases match TRBD2. Germline values: CDR1 MGHRA, CDR2 YSYEKL. The CDR3 consists of 17 residues. The V segment lost 4 bases and the J segment 7 bases; nucleotides outside the gene matches: 10. This CDR3 is CASSLSGTSGAKNEQFF. Written as DNA, the CDR3 is TGCGCCAGCAGCCTCTCCGGGACTAGCGGGGCAAAGAATGAGCAGTTCTTC.

The chain combines TRBV18 with TRBJ1-3; a weak D match, TRBD1 (6 bases). The CDR3 has 19 residues. Germline lookup yields CDR1 KGHSH and CDR2 LQKENI. The V end lost 2 bases, the J end lost 0 bases, and 20 bases lay between the germline ends. In DNA form, the CDR3 reads TGTGCCAGCTCACCAAGCCCTCTCCGACAGGTTCGCTCTGGAAACACCATATATTTT. Protein product: CASSPSPLRQVRSGNTIYF.

V usage is TRBV19 and J usage is TRBJ2-1; D may be TRBD2 (7 bases). The germline gives CDR1 LNHDA, CDR2 SQIVND (reference sequence). The CDR3 length is 16 residues. The germline V and J ends were trimmed by 2 bases and 7 bases, with 18 bases remaining between them. CDR3 sequence: CASSIRGTRGANEQFF. CDR3 bases: TGTGCCAGTAGTATAAGGGGGACCCGGGGGGCGAATGAGCAGTTCTTC.

This chain uses TRBV10-1 with TRBJ2-3; the match to TRBD1 covers 9 bases. The J segment lost 3 bases and the V segment lost 7 bases, leaving 5 bases of the junction unmatched. The CDR3 sequence is 14 residues long. Germline CDR1 is WNHNN and CDR2 is SYGVQD (reference sequence). The CDR3, as DNA: TGCGCCAGCACTCCGGGACAGGGAACAGATACGCAGTATTTT. This codes for CASTPGQGTDTQYF.

This clone was recorded once. V and J are TRBV7-9 and TRBJ2-5, with D maybe TRBD1 (6 bases). V dropped 2 bases and J dropped 1 base, with 11 bases sitting between them. CDR3 size: 15 residues. CDR1 SEHNR and CDR2 FQNEAQ come from the germline V gene (reference sequence). CDR3 sequence (DNA): TGTGCCAGCAGCTTAAGGGTCAGGGGCCAAGAGACCCAGTACTTC. Encoded protein: CASSLRVRGQETQYF.

The CDR3 loop is CASSVGGGRGATNEKLFF. CDR3 sequence (DNA): TGTGCCAGCAGCGTAGGGGGAGGAAGGGGTGCAACTAATGAAAAACTGTTTTTT. The V call is TRBV9, the J call TRBJ1-4; tentative D call: TRBD1 (5 bases). The CDR3 loop spans 18 amino acids. Trimming pared 0 bases from V and 0 bases from J, leaving 15 bases between. Germline-derived CDR1 and CDR2 are SGDLS and YYNGEE. Using reference TRBV9 and TRBJ1-4 for the parts outside the CDR3, the full variable domain is DSGVTQTPKHLITATGQRVTLRCSPRSGDLSVYWYQQSLDQGLQFLIQYYNGEERAKGNILERFSAQQFPDLHSELNLSSLELGDSALYFCASSVGGGRGATNEKLFFGSGTQLSVL.

This clone was seen a single time. The chain has TRBV2 and TRBJ1-1; D unclear. The CDR3 is 14 residues long. The V end was cut by 0 bases, the J end by 3 bases, with 8 bases between. The germline V gene has CDR1 SNHLY and CDR2 FYNNEI. CDR3 in amino acids: CASSEAARDTEAFF. The DNA for the CDR3 is TGTGCCAGCAGTGAAGCGGCCCGGGACACTGAAGCTTTCTTT.

This chain links TRBV19 with TRBJ2-5, with D possibly TRBD2 on 7 matching bases. Germline V lookup: CDR1 LNHDA, CDR2 SQIVND (reference sequence). This CDR3 has 17 residues. The V end lost 0 bases, the J end lost 4 bases, and 18 bases lay between the germline ends. This chain's CDR3 is CASSIDGVGGRGETQYF. DNA for the CDR3: TGTGCCAGTAGTATAGATGGTGTCGGGGGGCGTGGAGAGACCCAGTACTTC.

This clone appeared once. CDR3 bases: TGTGCCATCAGTGGGGGGACTAGCGGGTCCTACGAGCAGTACTTC. Its protein is CAISGGTSGSYEQYF. V gene TRBV10-3 combines with J gene TRBJ2-7, with TRBD2 matching over 12 bases. The CDR3 loop spans 15 amino acids. After removal of 4 bases from V and 1 base from J, the junction contained 2 bases not matched to a gene. Per the germline V gene, CDR1 is ENHRY and CDR2 is SYGVKD.

Only a few counts were recorded for this clone. The gene calls are TRBV5-6 and TRBJ2-3, with TRBD1 matching 9 bases. The CDR3 is made up of 17 amino acids. Germline assignment: CDR1 SGHDT and CDR2 YYEEEE. J lost 0 bases, V lost 4 bases, and 9 bases had no gene match. For the CDR3, the DNA is TGTGCCAGCAGCCTACGTCACAGGGGGCGCAGCACAGATACGCAGTATTTT. It is translated as CASSLRHRGRSTDTQYF.

This chain uses TRBV10-3 with TRBJ2-3, with 8 bases lining up with TRBD2. This CDR3 spans 15 amino acids. V shed 4 bases and J 2 bases; nucleotides not matched to a gene: 5. Per the germline V gene, CDR1 is ENHRY and CDR2 is SYGVKD. CDR3 protein: CAISGTSGNTDTQYF. Here the CDR3 DNA reads TGTGCCATCAGTGGAACTAGCGGAAACACAGATACGCAGTATTTT.

The rearrangement joins TRBV19 to TRBJ1-2; a weak D match, TRBD1 (5 bases). The CDR3 sequence is 15 residues long. Germline V gives CDR1 LNHDA, CDR2 SQIVND (reference sequence). V shed 4 bases and J shed 0 bases, with 12 bases lying between them. The CDR3: CASSTRDSANYGYTF. CDR3 nucleotides: TGTGCCAGTAGTACCCGGGACTCAGCTAACTATGGCTACACCTTC. The entire variable domain, with the rest obtained from reference TRBV19 and TRBJ1-2, is as follows: DGGITQSPKYLFRKEGQNVTLSCEQNLNHDAMYWYRQDPGQGLRLIYYSQIVNDFQKGDIAEGYSVSREKKESFPLTVTSAQKNPTAFYLCASSTRDSANYGYTFGSGTRLTVV.